These 30 T cell receptor beta chains were sequenced from one sample in a study of blood T cells in healthy people across ages. For the second PCR, which ran for about 7 to 11 cycles, a sample-barcoded 5' primer and a J-beta primer mix were used. One entry per CDR3 protein, called by TCRdb with MiXCR from the 5' RACE reads. The sample lists about 1 million distinct CDR3 sequences, under 55% occurring once. The sample comprised blood. Receptors originate from a woman aged 55-70 years in good health.

On this clonotype: A much larger clone differs by one base, so this may be a read error. The chain has TRBV20-1 and TRBJ2-7; 7 bases fit TRBD2. CDR3 length: 16 residues. Germline V CDR1 and CDR2: DFQATT, SNEGSKA (reference sequence). The CDR3 loop is CSAIRASGTLSCEQYF. CDR3 coding DNA: TGCAGTGCCATAAGGGCCAGCGGGACGCTCTCCTGCGAGCAGTACTTC.

The CDR3 DNA sequence: TGTGCCAGCAGCTTGGATCCCAATTCACCCCTCCACTTT. It encodes CASSLDPNSPLHF. The chain joins TRBV7-3 to TRBJ1-6, with D hard to call. This CDR3 has 13 amino acids. The ends were cut back, 3 bases at V and 7 bases at J, with 7 bases in the middle. Germline CDR1 SGHTA, CDR2 FQGTGA.

V usage is TRBV15 and J usage is TRBJ2-2; D is ambiguous. Germline assignment: CDR1 LNHNV and CDR2 YYDKDF (reference sequence). With 5 bases removed from V and 6 bases from J, the gap between germline ends came to 13 bases. CDR3 size: 14 residues. The CDR3 loop is CATSGSGGAGELFF. CDR3 nucleotides: TGTGCCACCAGCGGGTCGGGTGGTGCCGGGGAGCTGTTTTTT.

In this sample, this clonotype turned up a few times. The CDR3 DNA sequence: TGTGCCAGCAGTTCCACTCCCGGGGACCATGAGCAGTTCTTC. It specifies CASSSTPGDHEQFF. The chain is built from TRBV27 and TRBJ2-1; the D call may be TRBD1 or TRBD2 (5 bases each). CDR3 length: 14 residues. Trimming left V 4 bases short and J 8 bases short, with 15 bases between. CDR1 and CDR2 (germline): MNHEY, SMNVEV (reference sequence).

Worth noting for this clonotype: A single base separates this from a much larger clone, so it may be a read error. The chain recombines TRBV7-9 with TRBJ2-5, with 8 bases fitting TRBD1. This CDR3 has 13 residues. Germline V gene sequence: CDR1 SEHNR, CDR2 FQNEAQ (reference sequence). The CDR3 nucleotides read TGTTCCAGCAGCTCGGACAGGGAAGAGACCCAGTACTTC. As protein: CSSSSDREETQYF.

This clonotype showed up just once. This may be a read error: a much more frequent sequence differs by one nucleotide. The V and J genes are TRBV12-3 or TRBV12-4 and TRBJ2-7, with 9 positions matching TRBD1. With V trimmed by 5 bases and J by 12 bases, 11 bases remained unmatched. The CDR3 has 13 amino acids. The DNA for the CDR3 is TGTGCCAGCAGTCCCCGACAGGGGGAGACCCGGTACTTC. As protein: CASSPRQGETRYF.

J is TRBJ2-7 and V is TRBV15; 8 bases align to TRBD2. Per germline, CDR1 LNHNV and CDR2 YYDKDF (reference sequence). The CDR3 is 14 amino acids. V was clipped by 7 bases and J by 2 bases; unmatched bases: 7. The CDR3 spells CATKLGTSTYEQYF. The CDR3, as DNA: TGTGCCACCAAGCTCGGGACTAGTACCTACGAGCAGTACTTC. The whole variable domain, filled in from reference TRBV15 and TRBJ2-7, reads DAMVIQNPRYQVTQFGKPVTLSCSQTLNHNVMYWYQQKSSQAPKLLFHYYDKDFNNEADTPDNFQSRRPNTSFCFLDIRSPGLGDTAMYLCATKLGTSTYEQYFGPGTRLTVT.

The rearrangement links TRBV7-9 to TRBJ1-1; possibly TRBD1 for D (5 bases). The CDR3 has 13 residues. Looked up from germline, CDR1 is SEHNR and CDR2 is FQNEAQ (reference sequence). Between the trimmed V and J ends, which lost 4 bases and 5 bases, there was a span of 11 bases. The CDR3 region is CASSSGRPTEAFF. In DNA form, the CDR3 reads TGTGCCAGCAGCTCGGGACGGCCGACTGAAGCTTTCTTT.

V usage is TRBV5-1 and J usage is TRBJ2-7, with D possibly being TRBD1 or TRBD2 (5 bases each). Germline V gene lookup returns CDR1 SGHRS and CDR2 YFSETQ. The CDR3 spans 16 residues. Trimming cost V 4 bases and J 2 bases, with 19 bases left between them. This CDR3 is CASSPYPGTGTYEQYF. The CDR3 DNA sequence: TGCGCCAGCAGCCCCTATCCCGGGACGGGCACCTACGAGCAGTACTTC. Together with reference TRBV5-1 and TRBJ2-7, the CDR3 gives the full variable domain: KAGVTQTPRYLIKTRGQQVTLSCSPISGHRSVSWYQQTPGQGLQFLFEYFSETQRNKGNFPGRFSGRQFSNSRSEMNVSTLELGDSALYLCASSPYPGTGTYEQYFGPGTRLTVT.

J is TRBJ2-4 and V is TRBV4-1; 7 positions match TRBD1. The DNA end is more similar to TRBJ2-7, so the J call may be wrong. CDR1 is MGHRA and CDR2 is YSYEKL in the germline V gene. The CDR3 consists of 17 residues. Here the CDR3 DNA reads TGCGCCAGCAGCCAACACCCCGGACAGGAAGCCTCCTACGAGCAGTACTTC. This codes for CASSQHPGQEASYEQYF.

This clonotype was seen only a few times. The chain employs TRBV6-2 or TRBV6-3 and TRBJ2-7; TRBD2 aligns across 8 bases. V was clipped by 5 bases and J by 3 bases; unmatched bases: 6. Germline CDR1 is MNHEY and CDR2 is SVGEGT. CDR3 length: 14 residues. DNA of the CDR3: TGTGCCAGCAGTCGGGGACTAGGCGGCTACGAGCAGTACTTC. This codes for CASSRGLGGYEQYF.

This clonotype was picked up a small number of times. The rearrangement uses TRBV30 and TRBJ2-2; D call uncertain. The CDR3 totals 14 residues. Trimming left V 2 bases short and J 0 bases short, with 7 bases between. Germline V gene sequence: CDR1 GTSNPN, CDR2 SVGIG (reference sequence). CDR3 sequence (DNA): TGTGCCTGGAGTTACTTCGCGAACACCGGGGAGCTGTTTTTT. Translated: CAWSYFANTGELFF.

The chain links TRBV2 to TRBJ2-4; TRBD2 matches 10 bases. The closer fit of TRBJ2-7 to the DNA end suggests the J call may be wrong. This CDR3 has 15 residues. Germline CDR1 reads SNHLY; CDR2 reads FYNNEI. As DNA, the CDR3 is TGTGCCAGCAGGGCGGAAGCGGGGGGGACCTACGAGCAGTACTTC. This codes for CASRAEAGGTYEQYF.

V gene TRBV7-9 combines with J gene TRBJ2-7; the D is unclear. Germline loops: CDR1 SEHNR, CDR2 FQNEAQ (reference sequence). V was clipped by 8 bases and J by 2 bases, with 13 bases between them. The CDR3 contains 13 residues. The CDR3 loop reads CASAPPATYEQYF. CDR3 DNA sequence: TGTGCCAGCGCCCCTCCGGCTACCTACGAGCAGTACTTC.

This chain links TRBV27 with TRBJ2-7; TRBD1 aligns across 10 bases. Germline V gene lookup returns CDR1 MNHEY and CDR2 SMNVEV (reference sequence). The CDR3 has 14 amino acids. Trimming cost V 6 bases and J 4 bases; bases outside gene matches: 6. The CDR3: CASRFGTGEYEQYF. CDR3 bases: TGTGCCAGCAGGTTTGGGACAGGGGAATACGAGCAGTACTTC.

The V call is TRBV6-6, the J call TRBJ2-1; 10 positions match TRBD2. V lost 8 bases to trimming and J lost 6 bases; unmatched junction nucleotides: 7. The germline V gene encodes CDR1 MNHNY and CDR2 SVGAGI (reference sequence). CDR3 length: 14 residues. CDR3 bases: TGTGCCAGCCGTCTGTCTAGCGGGAGCAATGAGCAGTTCTTC. It codes for CASRLSSGSNEQFF.

This clonotype was found a few times. The chain carries TRBV15 and TRBJ2-5; D is ambiguous. V shed 0 bases and J shed 0 bases, with 11 bases lying between them. Germline values: CDR1 LNHNV, CDR2 YYDKDF (reference sequence). The length of the CDR3 is 16 residues. The chain's CDR3 is CATSREVRTYQETQYF. In DNA, the CDR3 is TGTGCCACCAGCAGAGAGGTGCGGACCTACCAAGAGACCCAGTACTTC. The whole variable domain, filled in from reference TRBV15 and TRBJ2-5, reads DAMVIQNPRYQVTQFGKPVTLSCSQTLNHNVMYWYQQKSSQAPKLLFHYYDKDFNNEADTPDNFQSRRPNTSFCFLDIRSPGLGDTAMYLCATSREVRTYQETQYFGPGTRLLVL.

The chain uses TRBV14 and TRBJ2-1; possible D gene TRBD2, 6 bases. This CDR3 has 16 amino acids. In germline, CDR1 is SGHDN, CDR2 FVKESK. V was pared by 2 bases and J by 5 bases, with 16 bases between. CDR3: CASSQRIGGKDNEQFF. For the CDR3, the DNA is TGTGCCAGCAGCCAACGCATTGGCGGGAAAGACAATGAGCAGTTCTTC.

The rearrangement links TRBV4-2 to TRBJ2-7; 7 positions match TRBD2. The CDR3 length is 15 residues. The ends lost 1 base at V and 3 bases at J; junction bases unmatched: 6. Germline lookup yields CDR1 LGHNA and CDR2 YNFKEQ. The CDR3 DNA sequence: TGTGCCAGCAGCCAAGTGGCTAGCGGCGGCTACGAGCAGTACTTC. Protein: CASSQVASGGYEQYF.

This rearrangement joins TRBV4-1 to TRBJ1-1; D is unresolved. V shed 3 bases and J shed 4 bases, with 3 bases lying between them. The germline CDR1 and CDR2 sequences are MGHRA and YSYEKL. CDR3 length: 11 amino acids. The CDR3: CASSHFTEAFF. Here the CDR3 DNA reads TGCGCCAGCAGCCACTTCACTGAAGCTTTCTTT.

The rearrangement joins TRBV27 to TRBJ1-2; D is perhaps TRBD1 (5 bases). The CDR3 runs 13 residues. CDR1 and CDR2 (germline): MNHEY, SMNVEV (reference sequence). V lost 1 base and J lost 7, with 10 bases in between. CDR3 nucleotide sequence: TGTGCCAGCAGTTTATTTCAGGGAGGTGGCTACACCTTC. It yields the protein CASSLFQGGGYTF.

There are a few counts of this clonotype. This chain links TRBV29-1 with TRBJ1-2; D not resolved. CDR1 is SQVTM and CDR2 is ANQGSEA in the germline V gene. Deletions cut 2 bases from V and 4 bases from J, with 8 bases between. This CDR3 contains 12 residues. This CDR3 reads CSVERGSYGYTF. For the CDR3, the DNA is TGCAGCGTTGAACGGGGTAGCTATGGCTACACCTTC.

On this clonotype: A junction end diverges from the germline sequence, so it may reflect a read error. J is TRBJ2-1 and V is TRBV12-3 or TRBV12-4, with 11 bases fitting TRBD2. The J call may be faulty, since TRBJ2-7 better matches the DNA end. This CDR3 has 17 amino acids. DNA for the CDR3: TGTGCCTGCAGTGATGCGACTAGCGGGAACCCCTACAATGAGCAGTACTTC. Translation gives CACSDATSGNPYNEQYF.

J is TRBJ1-5 and V is TRBV12-3 or TRBV12-4, with a weak D call TRBD1 (5 bases). CDR3 length: 14 residues. V lost 5 bases to trimming and J lost 3 bases, with 11 bases between them. CDR3 amino acids: CASSERQPNQPQHF. CDR3 nucleotides: TGTGCCAGCAGTGAACGACAGCCCAATCAGCCCCAGCATTTT.

This chain's CDR3 is CASSLATRLAGRYEQFF. The DNA for the CDR3 is TGTGCCAGCAGTTTAGCCACCAGACTAGCGGGAAGATATGAGCAGTTCTTC. The chain carries TRBV27 and TRBJ2-1; TRBD2 aligns across 11 bases. Germline V lookup: CDR1 MNHEY, CDR2 SMNVEV (reference sequence). The length of the CDR3 is 17 residues. The V segment lost 2 bases and the J segment 8 bases; nucleotides outside the gene matches: 11.

This clonotype was detected only a few times. The V gene is TRBV30, the J gene TRBJ2-4; 8 nucleotides line up with TRBD2. Germline V gene lookup returns CDR1 GTSNPN and CDR2 SVGIG (reference sequence). Trimming took 7 bases from V and 4 from J; bases not matched to a gene: 6. This CDR3 spans 13 amino acids. CDR3 region: CAFLGGEKNIQYF. The CDR3 bases are TGTGCCTTCCTCGGGGGGGAGAAAAACATTCAGTACTTC.

This chain joins TRBV24-1 and TRBJ2-1; the match to TRBD1 covers 9 bases. Germline V CDR1 and CDR2: KGHDR, SFDVKD. After removal of 7 bases from V and 8 bases from J, the junction contained 5 bases not matched to a gene. The CDR3 runs to 13 residues. The CDR3 region has the DNA TGTGCCACCAGACAGGGGGCAATCTATGAGCAGTTCTTC. It is translated as CATRQGAIYEQFF.

The chain uses TRBV6-2 or TRBV6-3 and TRBJ2-1; D not certain. Trimming took off 11 bases at V and 4 bases at J, with 15 bases between the two ends. CDR1 and CDR2 (germline): MNHEY, SVGEGT. This CDR3 region has 13 residues. CDR3 bases: TGTGCCGGAGACCGCGACGGATACAATGAGCAGTTCTTC. This gives the protein CAGDRDGYNEQFF.

The chain uses TRBV3-1 and TRBJ2-4, with 8 bases identical to TRBD2. From germline, CDR1 is LGHDT and CDR2 YNNKEL (reference sequence). The trim removed 5 bases at V and 7 bases at J, leaving 10 bases unmatched. The CDR3 runs to 15 residues. The CDR3 loop reads CASSSRSGSLNIQYF. Written as DNA, the CDR3 is TGTGCCAGCAGCTCCCGCAGCGGGAGTCTTAACATTCAGTACTTC.

As to this clonotype: At one end, the junction sequence differs from germline, possibly due to a read error. The chain recombines TRBV7-3 with TRBJ2-6; D gene ambiguous. Germline CDR1 and CDR2: SGHTA and FQGTGA. The CDR3 runs to 13 residues. The CDR3 is CAGSFTGANVLTF. CDR3 sequence (DNA): TGTGCCGGCAGCTTTACTGGGGCCAACGTCCTGACTTTC.